This is a list of T cell receptor beta chains from one sample in a study of shared clonotypes between healthy human individuals. Repertoires were generated with immunoSEQ multiplex PCR, while TCRdb's copy carries only in-frame clones and drops some. Of roughly 2.4 million clones in the sample, 95% were seen once. Sequencing was done on a sample of naive CD4+ T cells sorted from blood. The source is a young man in good health. Both conserved end residues are part of each CDR3. A D gene is named only where the DNA matches it firmly. The size field is filled for only some rows; it gives once, few, many or a size class.

TRBV5-6,TRBJ2-7,NA,NA,CASSWGDSTYEQYF,TGTGCCAGCAGCTGGGGGGACAGTACCTACGAGCAGTACTTC
TRBV5-4,TRBJ1-2,NA,NA,CASSLAGIYGYTF,TGTGCCAGCAGCTTGGCAGGGATCTATGGCTACACCTTC
TRBV6-5,TRBJ1-1,NA,NA,CASSTLDRNTEAFF,TGTGCCAGCAGTACTTTGGACAGGAACACTGAAGCTTTCTTT
TRBV5-1,TRBJ2-3,NA,TRBD2,CASSLTTSGPTDTQYF,TGCGCCAGCAGCTTGACTACTAGCGGACCCACAGATACGCAGTATTTT
TRBV25-1,TRBJ2-3,NA,TRBD2,CASSDSGLGGDTQYF,TGTGCCAGCAGTGATAGCGGGCTGGGGGGAGATACGCAGTATTTT
TRBV5-6,TRBJ1-2,NA,NA,CASSLDAGYTF,TGTGCCAGCAGCTTGGACGCGGGCTACACCTTC
TRBV5-8,TRBJ2-5,once,TRBD2,CASSLEGLAGGEETQYF,TGTGCCAGCAGCTTGGAGGGACTAGCGGGAGGGGAAGAGACCCAGTACTTC
TRBV7-9,TRBJ1-3,NA,TRBD1,CASSHTDRSSGNTIYF,TGTGCCAGCAGCCATACGGACAGGAGCTCTGGAAACACCATATATTTT
TRBV19,TRBJ1-4,few,NA,CASSPVGGIDEKLFF,TGTGCCAGTAGTCCTGTTGGAGGAATCGATGAAAAACTGTTTTTT
TRBV7-9,TRBJ2-5,NA,NA,CASSLGEGQGRSQETQYF,TGTGCCAGCAGCTTAGGTGAGGGGCAGGGAAGATCTCAAGAGACCCAGTACTTC
TRBV7-2,TRBJ2-7,NA,TRBD1,CASTHPGGYEQYF,TGTGCCAGCACCCACCCAGGGGGCTACGAGCAGTACTTC
TRBV9,TRBJ2-2,NA,TRBD1,CASSVAPGQGARSTGELFF,TGTGCCAGCAGCGTAGCTCCGGGACAGGGGGCAAGGAGTACCGGGGAGCTGTTTTTT
TRBV28,TRBJ2-5,once,NA,CASSWDFRGSQETQYF,TGTGCCAGCAGTTGGGACTTCCGCGGGTCCCAAGAGACCCAGTACTTC
TRBV4-1,TRBJ2-7,NA,TRBD1,CASRATGGNYEQYF,TGCGCCAGCAGGGCCACAGGGGGAAATTACGAGCAGTACTTC
TRBV10-3,TRBJ2-5,NA,NA,CAISGGWQETQYF,TGTGCCATCAGTGGGGGATGGCAAGAGACCCAGTACTTC
TRBV19,TRBJ2-1,NA,TRBD1,CASKDRAGEQFF,TGTGCCAGCAAGGACAGGGCGGGTGAGCAGTTCTTC
TRBV5-6,TRBJ1-6,NA,NA,CASSLLGATRDSPLHF,TGTGCCAGCAGCCTACTAGGGGCTACCAGGGATTCACCCCTCCACTTT
TRBV5-4,TRBJ2-5,NA,NA,CASSANRAETQYF,TGTGCCAGCAGCGCAAACAGGGCCGAGACCCAGTACTTC
TRBV10-3,TRBJ2-2,few,NA,CAISESQNTGELFF,TGTGCCATCAGTGAGTCGCAGAACACCGGGGAGCTGTTTTTT
TRBV7-9,TRBJ1-5,NA,TRBD1,CASSLAFQGATSNQPQHF,TGTGCCAGCAGCTTAGCGTTTCAGGGGGCGACTAGCAATCAGCCCCAGCATTTT
TRBV28,TRBJ1-5,NA,NA,CASSTQGSNQPQHF,TGTGCCAGCAGTACACAGGGTTCCAATCAGCCCCAGCATTTT
TRBV5-1,TRBJ2-5,NA,TRBD1,CASSLEDRGLFETQYF,TGCGCCAGCAGCTTGGAGGACAGGGGCCTTTTCGAGACCCAGTACTTC
TRBV6-1,TRBJ1-3,NA,TRBD1,CASSSQGASGNTIYF,TGTGCCAGCAGTTCACAGGGGGCCTCTGGAAACACCATATATTTT
TRBV10-3,TRBJ2-3,NA,TRBD2,CAISADLAGGPRTDTQYF,TGTGCCATCAGTGCGGACTTAGCGGGAGGGCCGAGGACAGATACGCAGTATTTT
TRBV7-9,TRBJ2-5,NA,TRBD2,CASSPLTSGGQETQYF,TGTGCCAGCAGCCCGTTGACTAGCGGGGGACAAGAGACCCAGTACTTC
TRBV5-4,TRBJ2-1,NA,NA,CASSSPGAGEQFF,TGTGCCAGCAGCTCACCGGGGGCTGGTGAGCAGTTCTTC
TRBV6-1,TRBJ2-7,NA,NA,CASQGRQGSSYEQYF,TGTGCCAGTCAGGGAAGGCAGGGCTCCTCCTACGAGCAGTACTTC
TRBV30,TRBJ2-3,once,NA,CAWSQSTDTQYF,TGTGCCTGGAGCCAGAGCACAGATACGCAGTATTTT
TRBV5-5,TRBJ1-6,few,NA,CASSLQDTYSPLHF,TGTGCCAGCAGCTTGCAGGACACGTATTCACCCCTCCACTTT